This paragraph covers one T cell receptor beta chain sequence. Data came from immunoSEQ multiplex PCR; TCRdb stores just in-frame clones and leaves some out. The sample has hundreds of thousands of clones, approximately 80% seen once. Losses at the gene ends were 5 bases for V and 7 bases for J; bases not matched to a gene: 20. Germline CDR1 reads SEHNR; CDR2 reads FQNEAQ (reference sequence). CDR3 length equals 18 residues. The record originates from a study of blood T cell repertoires in COVID-19. Study overall: Sources were T cells, B-cell-depleted T cells, or PBMCs; the material itself was cDNA or gDNA.

V and J are TRBV7-9 and TRBJ2-1, with 7 bases fitting TRBD2. Sequences were obtained from peripheral blood. This TCR came from a man in his forties with acute or convalescent COVID-19. The CDR3 DNA reads as TGTGCCAGCAGCCCCCTCGGATCGTGGGCGGGAGTAGGGAATGAGCAGTTCTTC. Translating it yields CASSPLGSWAGVGNEQFF.